This T cell receptor beta chain was sequenced for a study of T-cell reconstitution after alpha-beta-depleted transplantation in children. The V end was cut by 7 bases, the J end by 4 bases, with 17 bases between. Germline V gives CDR1 SGHTA, CDR2 FQGNSA. CDR3 length: 15 amino acids. It was with unique molecular identifiers that the TCRbeta library was prepared. TCRdb reprocessed the PCR reads via MiXCR and lists one record per CDR3 protein. The repertoire includes 300,000 or so distinct CDR3 sequences, approximately 9.6% of them detected once, and over 9% sits in the top ten. The sequence came from a human donor who donated a stem cell graft to a child with SCID. The chain is built from TRBV7-2 and TRBJ2-1, with D perhaps matching TRBD2 (5 bases). The sequencing used PBMCs from the stem cell graft donor, collected from the stem cell graft. The CDR3 here is CASIRLGASYNEQFF. CDR3 DNA: TGTGCCAGCATACGTTTGGGAGCTTCTTACAATGAGCAGTTCTTC.